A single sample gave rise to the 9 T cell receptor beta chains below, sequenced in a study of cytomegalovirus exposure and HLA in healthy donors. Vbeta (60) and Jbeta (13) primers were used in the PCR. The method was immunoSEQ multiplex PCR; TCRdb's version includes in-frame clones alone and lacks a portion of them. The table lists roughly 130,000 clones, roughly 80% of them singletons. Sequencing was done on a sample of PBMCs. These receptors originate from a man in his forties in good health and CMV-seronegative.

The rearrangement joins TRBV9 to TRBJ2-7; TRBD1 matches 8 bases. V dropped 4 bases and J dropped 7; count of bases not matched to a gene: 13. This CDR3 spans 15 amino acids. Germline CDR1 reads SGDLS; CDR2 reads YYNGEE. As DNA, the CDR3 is TGTGCCAGCAGCCTGACTCCGACAGGGGTAGTTGAGCAGTACTTC. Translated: CASSLTPTGVVEQYF. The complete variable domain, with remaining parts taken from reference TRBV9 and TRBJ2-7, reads DSGVTQTPKHLITATGQRVTLRCSPRSGDLSVYWYQQSLDQGLQFLIQYYNGEERAKGNILERFSAQQFPDLHSELNLSSLELGDSALYFCASSLTPTGVVEQYFGPGTRLTVT.

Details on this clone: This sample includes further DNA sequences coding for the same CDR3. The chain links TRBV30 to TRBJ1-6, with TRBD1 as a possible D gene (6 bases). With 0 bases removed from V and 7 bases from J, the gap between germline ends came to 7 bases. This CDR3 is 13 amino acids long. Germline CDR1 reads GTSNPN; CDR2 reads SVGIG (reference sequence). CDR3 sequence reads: CAWSVGQNSPLHF. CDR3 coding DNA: TGTGCCTGGAGTGTAGGACAGAATTCACCCCTCCACTTT.

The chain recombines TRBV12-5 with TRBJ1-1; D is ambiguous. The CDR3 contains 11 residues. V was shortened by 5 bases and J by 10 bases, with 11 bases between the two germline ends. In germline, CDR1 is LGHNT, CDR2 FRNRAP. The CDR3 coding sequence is TGTGCTAGTGGTCCGAGACAAGTAGCTTTCTTT. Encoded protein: CASGPRQVAFF.

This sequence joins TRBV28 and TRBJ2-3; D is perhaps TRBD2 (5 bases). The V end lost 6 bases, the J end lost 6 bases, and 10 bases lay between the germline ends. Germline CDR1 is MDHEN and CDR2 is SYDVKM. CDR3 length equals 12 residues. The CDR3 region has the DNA TGTGCCAGCAGCCCCCAGCGGGATACGCAGTATTTT. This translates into CASSPQRDTQYF.

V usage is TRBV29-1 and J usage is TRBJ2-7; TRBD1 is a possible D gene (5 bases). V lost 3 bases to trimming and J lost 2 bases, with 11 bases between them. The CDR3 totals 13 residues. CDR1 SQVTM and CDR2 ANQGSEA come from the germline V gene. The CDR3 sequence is CSVEVQATYEQYF. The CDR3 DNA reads TGCAGCGTTGAGGTACAGGCTACCTACGAGCAGTACTTC.

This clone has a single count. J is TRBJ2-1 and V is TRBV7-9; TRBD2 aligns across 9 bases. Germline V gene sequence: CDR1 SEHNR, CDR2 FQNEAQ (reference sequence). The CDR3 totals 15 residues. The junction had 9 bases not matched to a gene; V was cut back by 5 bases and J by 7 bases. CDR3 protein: CASSPEGLAGNEQFF. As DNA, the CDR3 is TGTGCCAGCAGCCCAGAAGGCCTAGCGGGGAATGAGCAGTTCTTC.

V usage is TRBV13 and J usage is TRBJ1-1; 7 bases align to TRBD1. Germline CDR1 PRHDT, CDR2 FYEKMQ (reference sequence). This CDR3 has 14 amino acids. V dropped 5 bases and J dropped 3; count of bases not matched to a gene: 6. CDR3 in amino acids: CASSPRQGYTEAFF. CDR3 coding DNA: TGTGCCAGCAGCCCTAGACAGGGCTACACTGAAGCTTTCTTT.

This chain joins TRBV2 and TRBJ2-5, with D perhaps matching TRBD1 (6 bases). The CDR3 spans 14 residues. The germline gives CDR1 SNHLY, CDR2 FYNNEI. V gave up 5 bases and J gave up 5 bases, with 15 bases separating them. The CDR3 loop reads CASSIRGGIETQYF. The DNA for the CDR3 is TGTGCCAGCAGTATCCGAGGGGGAATCGAGACCCAGTACTTC.

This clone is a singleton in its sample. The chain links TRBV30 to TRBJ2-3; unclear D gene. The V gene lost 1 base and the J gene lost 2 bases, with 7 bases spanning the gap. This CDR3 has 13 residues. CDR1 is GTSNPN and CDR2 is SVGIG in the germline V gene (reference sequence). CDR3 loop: CAWSGLSTDTQYF. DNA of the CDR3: TGTGCCTGGAGTGGACTTTCCACAGATACGCAGTATTTT. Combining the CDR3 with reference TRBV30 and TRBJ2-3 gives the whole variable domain SQTIHQWPATLVQPVGSPLSLECTVEGTSNPNLYWYRQAAGRGLQLLFYSVGIGQISSEVPQNLSASRPQDRQFILSSKKLLLSDSGFYLCAWSGLSTDTQYFGPGTRLTVL.